This T cell receptor beta chain was profiled in a study of shared clonotypes between healthy human individuals. Whole-study context: The study used three CD4 naive, three CD4 memory, two CD8 naive and one CD8 memory plate per donor.

The CDR3 covers 18 residues. Per the germline V gene, CDR1 is SGHRS and CDR2 is YFSETQ. The trim removed 0 bases at V and 4 bases at J, leaving 13 bases unmatched. The repertoire was sequenced with immunoSEQ multiplex PCR; TCRdb's copy has only in-frame clones and lacks some. The sample lists a few million clones, about 92% seen once, with roughly 0.36% in the top ten. Source material: naive CD4+ T cells from PBMCs. Subset specified: CD45RA+ positively selected. J is TRBJ2-5 and V is TRBV5-1; the match to TRBD2 covers 9 bases. The sequence was obtained from a man between 18 and 29 years old in good health. Some clones in this sample may be carry-over from other donors' samples. CDR3 region: CASSLAGKPSGKSETQYF. The DNA for the CDR3 is TGCGCCAGCAGCTTGGCCGGGAAGCCTAGCGGGAAGTCAGAGACCCAGTACTTC.